Below, 13 T cell receptor beta chains from the same sample are listed, as sequenced in a study of vaccination and CD4 T cells after COVID-19. The antigens of these receptors remain unknown. The assay that was used to sequence DNA from cultured CD4+ T cells was the Oncomine TCR Beta short-read assay. One entry per CDR3 protein, called by TCRdb with MiXCR from the PCR reads. The data show about 26,000 distinct CDR3 sequences, with 35% to 50% seen just once and roughly 11% held by the top ten. Specified treatment: roughly 11-day PBMC culture with coronavirus spike peptide pools or control peptides (ViraFEST assay). Material: CD4+ T cells from blood, cultured in vitro. The receptors were gathered from a human donor who had recovered from COVID-19.

This clonotype was detected only a few times. The CDR3 region has the DNA TGCAGCGTTGGGACGGACGTTGGGGCCCAGCATTTT. Amino acids: CSVGTDVGAQHF. The chain carries TRBV29-1 and TRBJ1-5; D is uncertain. V lost 4 bases to trimming and J lost 11 bases, with 15 bases between them. Germline loops: CDR1 SQVTM, CDR2 ANQGSEA. The CDR3 contains 12 residues.

This clonotype came up a few times. The rearrangement uses TRBV6-1 and TRBJ1-5; the D is unclear. The CDR3 is 15 amino acids. Per germline, CDR1 MNHNS and CDR2 SASEGT. Trimming removed 5 bases at V and 0 bases at J, with 11 bases between. For the CDR3, the DNA is TGTGCCAGCAGTCCCAGTCCCAATAGCAATCAGCCCCAGCATTTT. It yields the protein CASSPSPNSNQPQHF.

This chain joins TRBV20-1 and TRBJ2-1; 11 nucleotides line up with TRBD2. The trim removed 1 base at V and 4 bases at J, leaving 9 bases unmatched. The CDR3 spans 17 residues. Looked up from germline, CDR1 is DFQATT and CDR2 is SNEGSKA (reference sequence). CDR3 region: CSARVTSGRGGYNEQFF. The CDR3 nucleotides are TGCAGTGCTAGAGTAACTAGCGGGAGAGGGGGGTACAATGAGCAGTTCTTC.

This clonotype has more than one count but fewer than ten. The V gene is TRBV7-9, the J gene TRBJ1-1, with D unresolved. This CDR3 has 15 residues. CDR1 is SEHNR and CDR2 is FQNEAQ in the germline V gene (reference sequence). Trimming pared 3 bases from V and 0 bases from J, leaving 11 bases between. CDR3 in amino acids: CASSFYTDMNTEAFF. The CDR3 DNA sequence: TGTGCCAGCAGCTTTTACACAGACATGAACACTGAAGCTTTCTTT.

V is TRBV20-1 and J is TRBJ1-3, with D unresolved. The CDR3 runs 14 residues. Germline CDR1 DFQATT, CDR2 SNEGSKA (reference sequence). V was shortened by 0 bases and J by 5 bases, with 11 bases between the two germline ends. The CDR3 loop reads CSARDHIGRNTIYF. The CDR3, as DNA: TGCAGTGCTAGAGATCACATAGGGAGAAACACCATATATTTT.

A note on this clonotype: One junction end does not reproduce the germline sequence, and a read error may be involved. The chain is built from TRBV27 and TRBJ1-6; D gene unclear. CDR1 is MNHEY, CDR2 SMNVEV, per germline (reference sequence). This CDR3 has 13 residues. The DNA for the CDR3 is TGTCCCAGCAGTTTATCATTCACTTCACCCCTCCACTTT. It yields the protein CPSSLSFTSPLHF.

CDR3 sequence: CASSYASTGRFSGELFF. DNA of the CDR3: TGTGCCAGCAGTTACGCTTCGACAGGGAGGTTCTCCGGGGAGCTGTTTTTT. The gene calls are TRBV6-5 and TRBJ2-2, with D possibly matching TRBD1 (7 bases). Trimming pared 2 bases from V and 6 bases from J, leaving 19 bases between. The CDR3 spans 17 residues. The germline gives CDR1 MNHEY, CDR2 SVGAGI.

The J gene is TRBJ2-4, the V gene TRBV6-2 or TRBV6-3; D call uncertain. The CDR3 runs to 13 residues. The V end was cut by 4 bases, the J end by 0 bases, with 4 bases between. CDR1 and CDR2 (germline): MNHEY, SVGEGT. The CDR3 DNA sequence: TGTGCCAGCAGTTGGGTAGCCAAAAACATTCAGTACTTC. Its protein is CASSWVAKNIQYF.

The CDR3 is CASSHLERPYGYTF. CDR3 in DNA: TGTGCCAGCAGCCACCTCGAACGGCCTTATGGCTACACCTTC. This chain joins TRBV3-1 and TRBJ1-2, with D unresolved. V was cut by 3 bases and J by 5 bases, with 13 bases left in between. The CDR3 loop spans 14 amino acids. Germline lookup yields CDR1 LGHDT and CDR2 YNNKEL (reference sequence).

The chain links TRBV20-1 to TRBJ1-2; 8 bases align to TRBD1. Germline trimming cut 6 bases from V and 6 bases from J; bases unmatched to any gene: 12. The CDR3 has 14 amino acids. The germline V gene has CDR1 DFQATT and CDR2 SNEGSKA (reference sequence). As DNA, the CDR3 is TGCAGTGCCAGAAGGGACAGGCTGGGCCATGGCTACACCTTC. Translated, it gives CSARRDRLGHGYTF.

This chain uses TRBV11-3 with TRBJ2-5; D possibly corresponds to TRBD2 (6 bases). There are 14 residues in the CDR3. Germline V gene data show CDR1 as SGHNT and CDR2 as YENEEA. V lost 8 bases, J lost 1 base, and 14 bases lay in between. The CDR3 DNA reads TGTGCCAGCGCGGGACGGAGGACCCAAGAGACCCAGTACTTC. It specifies CASAGRRTQETQYF. The full variable domain, in which reference TRBV11-3 and TRBJ2-5 provide the parts outside the CDR3, is EAGVVQSPRYKIIEKKQPVAFWCNPISGHNTLYWYLQNLGQGPELLIRYENEEAVDDSQLPKDRFSAERLKGVDSTLKIQPAELGDSAVYLCASAGRRTQETQYFGPGTRLLVL.

In this sample, this clonotype is medium-sized. V usage is TRBV6-5 and J usage is TRBJ1-2; TRBD1 aligns across 8 bases. Germline lookup yields CDR1 MNHEY and CDR2 SVGAGI. The CDR3 runs 15 residues. V shed 0 bases, J shed 1 base, and the junction held 1 base outside the gene matches. In DNA, the CDR3 is TGTGCCAGCAGTTACTCAGGACAGGGTAACTATGGCTACACCTTC. The encoded protein is CASSYSGQGNYGYTF.

The chain uses TRBV20-1 and TRBJ1-6; D is possibly TRBD1 (6 bases). With 3 bases removed from V and 9 bases from J, the gap between germline ends came to 9 bases. Germline lookup yields CDR1 DFQATT and CDR2 SNEGSKA (reference sequence). The CDR3 covers 12 residues. CDR3 sequence reads: CSARAGVSPLHF. CDR3 sequence (DNA): TGCAGTGCTAGGGCAGGGGTTTCACCCCTCCACTTT.